These 9 T cell receptor beta chains were sequenced from one sample in a study of cytomegalovirus exposure and HLA in healthy donors. PCR employed 60 Vbeta and 13 Jbeta primers. Here immunoSEQ multiplex PCR was the method, and the copy in TCRdb shows in-frame clones only, minus some. The sample consists of approximately 150,000 clones, roughly three quarters of them appearing once. Sequencing was carried out using PBMCs. The receptor set was obtained from a middle-aged woman in good health and CMV-seronegative.

For this clone: The same CDR3 can be traced to other DNA sequences in this sample. V gene TRBV18 combines with J gene TRBJ2-1; D may be TRBD2 (6 bases). There are 14 residues in the CDR3. Germline V lookup: CDR1 KGHSH, CDR2 LQKENI. V shed 3 bases and J shed 2 bases, with 8 bases lying between them. The CDR3 region is CASSPRTTYNEQFF. The DNA of the CDR3 is TGTGCCAGCTCACCGAGGACTACCTACAATGAGCAGTTCTTC.

The chain uses TRBV18 and TRBJ2-1; 9 bases fit TRBD2. The germline CDR1 and CDR2 sequences are KGHSH and LQKENI. The CDR3 sequence is 15 residues long. V lost 2 bases and J lost 4; bases outside the gene matches: 3. CDR3: CASSPAGGLYNEQFF. The CDR3 DNA is TGTGCCAGCTCACCAGCGGGGGGGCTTTACAATGAGCAGTTCTTC.

The genes are TRBV6-1 and TRBJ1-2; D is uncertain. The CDR3 is 14 amino acids. V dropped 0 bases and J dropped 3 bases, with 8 bases sitting between them. CDR1 is MNHNS and CDR2 is SASEGT in the germline V gene. CDR3 coding DNA: TGTGCCAGCAGTGAAGCGGCGGGGTACTATGGCTACACCTTC. It specifies CASSEAAGYYGYTF.

This chain joins TRBV9 and TRBJ2-2, with D uncertain. Between the trimmed V and J ends, which lost 0 bases and 5 bases, there was a span of 5 bases. Germline assignment: CDR1 SGDLS and CDR2 YYNGEE. This CDR3 has 13 amino acids. In nucleotides, the CDR3 is TGTGCCAGCAGCGTAGACAGTACCGGGGAGCTGTTTTTT. It encodes CASSVDSTGELFF.

This sequence joins TRBV5-1 and TRBJ2-7, with TRBD1 matching 10 bases. V lost 0 bases and J lost 6; bases outside the gene matches: 9. Germline CDR1 and CDR2: SGHRS and YFSETQ. The CDR3 totals 16 residues. The CDR3 protein is CASSLVGQGSRSEQYF. The CDR3, as DNA: TGCGCCAGCAGCTTGGTGGGACAGGGGAGTCGGTCCGAGCAGTACTTC.

The chain has TRBV18 and TRBJ2-7; TRBD1 matches at 7 bases. CDR3 length: 14 residues. With 5 bases clipped from V and 5 bases from J, the junction kept 9 bases outside the gene matches. CDR1 KGHSH and CDR2 LQKENI come from the germline V gene. The CDR3 here is CASSEHRGLDEQYF. The CDR3 bases are TGTGCCAGCTCAGAACACAGGGGCCTAGACGAGCAGTACTTC.

A few counts support this clone. V and J are TRBV7-2 and TRBJ2-1; D gene uncertain. CDR3 size: 17 residues. Trimming shortened V by 1 base and J by 5 bases, and 18 bases separated the two germline ends. CDR1 is SGHTA and CDR2 is FQGNSA in the germline V gene. The CDR3, as DNA: TGTGCCAGCAGCTTAGTCCTTGCGGTCAATTATAACAATGAGCAGTTCTTC. Translating gives CASSLVLAVNYNNEQFF.

The V and J genes are TRBV5-6 and TRBJ1-6, with D unresolved. Germline lookup yields CDR1 SGHDT and CDR2 YYEEEE. Trimming took 0 bases from V and 7 from J, leaving 14 bases between them. The CDR3 covers 16 residues. The CDR3 region is CASSLVGSPPNSPLHF. The CDR3 DNA reads as TGTGCCAGCAGCTTGGTCGGGAGCCCTCCCAATTCACCCCTCCACTTT.

In DNA form, the CDR3 reads TGTGCCAGCAGCTTGCAGGGTAGCCTCTCTGGGGAGCAGTACTTC. Translated: CASSLQGSLSGEQYF. The genes are TRBV7-8 and TRBJ2-7; maybe TRBD1 (5 bases). V was clipped by 3 bases and J by 7 bases, with 19 bases between them. The CDR3 runs to 15 residues. Germline values: CDR1 SGHVS, CDR2 FQNEAQ.